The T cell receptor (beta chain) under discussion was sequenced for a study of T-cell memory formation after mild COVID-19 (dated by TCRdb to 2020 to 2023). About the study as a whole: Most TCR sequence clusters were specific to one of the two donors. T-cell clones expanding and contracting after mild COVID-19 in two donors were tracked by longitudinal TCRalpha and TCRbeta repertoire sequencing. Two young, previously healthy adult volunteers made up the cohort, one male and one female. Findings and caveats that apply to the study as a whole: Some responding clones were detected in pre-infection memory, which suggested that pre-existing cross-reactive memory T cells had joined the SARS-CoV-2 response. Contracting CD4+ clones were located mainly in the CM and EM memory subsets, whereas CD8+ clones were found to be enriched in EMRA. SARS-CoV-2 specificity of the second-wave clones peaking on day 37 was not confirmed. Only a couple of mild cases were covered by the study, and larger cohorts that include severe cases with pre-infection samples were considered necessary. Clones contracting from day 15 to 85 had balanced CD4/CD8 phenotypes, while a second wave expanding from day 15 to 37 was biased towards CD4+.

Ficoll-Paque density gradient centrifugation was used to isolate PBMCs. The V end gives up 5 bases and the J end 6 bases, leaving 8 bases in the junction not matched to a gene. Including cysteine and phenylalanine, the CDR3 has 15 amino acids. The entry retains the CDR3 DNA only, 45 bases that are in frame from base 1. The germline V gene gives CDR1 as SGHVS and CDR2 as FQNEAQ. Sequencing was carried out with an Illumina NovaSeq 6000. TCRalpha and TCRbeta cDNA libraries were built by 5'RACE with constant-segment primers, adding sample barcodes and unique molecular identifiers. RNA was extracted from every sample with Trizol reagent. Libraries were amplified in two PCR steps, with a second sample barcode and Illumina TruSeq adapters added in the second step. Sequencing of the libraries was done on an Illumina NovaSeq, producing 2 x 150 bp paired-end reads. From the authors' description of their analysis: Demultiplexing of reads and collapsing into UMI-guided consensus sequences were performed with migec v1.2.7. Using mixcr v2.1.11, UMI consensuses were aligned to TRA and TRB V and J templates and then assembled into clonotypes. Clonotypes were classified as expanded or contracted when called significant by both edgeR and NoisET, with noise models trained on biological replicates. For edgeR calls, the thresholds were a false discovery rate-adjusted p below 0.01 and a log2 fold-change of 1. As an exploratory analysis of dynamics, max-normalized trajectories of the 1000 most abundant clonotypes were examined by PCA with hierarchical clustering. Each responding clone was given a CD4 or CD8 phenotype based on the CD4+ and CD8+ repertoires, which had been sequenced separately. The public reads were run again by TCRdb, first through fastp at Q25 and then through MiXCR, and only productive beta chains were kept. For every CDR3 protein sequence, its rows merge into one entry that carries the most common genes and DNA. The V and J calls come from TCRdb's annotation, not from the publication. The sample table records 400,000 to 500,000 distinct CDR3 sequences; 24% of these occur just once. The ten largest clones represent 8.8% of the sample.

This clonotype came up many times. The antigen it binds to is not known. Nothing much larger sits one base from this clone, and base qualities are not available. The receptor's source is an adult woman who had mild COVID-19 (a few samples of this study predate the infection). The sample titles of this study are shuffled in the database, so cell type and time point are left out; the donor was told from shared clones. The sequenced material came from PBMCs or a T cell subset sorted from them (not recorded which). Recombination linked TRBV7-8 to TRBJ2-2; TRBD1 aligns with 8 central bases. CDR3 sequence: CASSRTGWGSGELFF. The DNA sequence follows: TGTGCCAGCAGCCGGACAGGGTGGGGTTCCGGGGAGCTGTTTTTT.